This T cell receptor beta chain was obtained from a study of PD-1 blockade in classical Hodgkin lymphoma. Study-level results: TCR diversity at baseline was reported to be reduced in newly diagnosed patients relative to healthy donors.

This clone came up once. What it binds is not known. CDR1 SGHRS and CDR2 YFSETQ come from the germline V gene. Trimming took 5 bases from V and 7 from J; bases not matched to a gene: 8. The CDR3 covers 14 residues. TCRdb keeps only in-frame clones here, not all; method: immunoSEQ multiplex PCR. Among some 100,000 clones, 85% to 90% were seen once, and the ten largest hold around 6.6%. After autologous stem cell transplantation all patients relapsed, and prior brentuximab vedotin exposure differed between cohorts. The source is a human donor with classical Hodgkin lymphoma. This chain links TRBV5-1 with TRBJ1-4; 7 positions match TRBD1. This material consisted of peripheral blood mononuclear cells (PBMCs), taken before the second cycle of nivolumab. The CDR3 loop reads CASSQGGLVEKLFF. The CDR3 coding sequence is TGCGCCAGCAGTCAAGGGGGCTTAGTTGAAAAACTGTTTTTT.